The clone carrying this T cell receptor (beta chain) has a handful of counts. No antigen is known for it. A read error may produce the germline difference seen at one junction end. PCR employed 60 Vbeta and 13 Jbeta primers. The data were produced by immunoSEQ multiplex PCR, yet TCRdb's version contains in-frame clones alone and is incomplete. The sample holds about 160,000 clones; under 90% are singletons and the top ten take roughly 2.1%. The sample is drawn from a study of cytomegalovirus exposure and HLA in healthy donors. Study details: In terms of ancestry, the Caucasian-associated cluster contained 80% to 90% of the approximately 380 genotyped donors. Study-wide results and caveats: The study reported that TCR beta sequences accurately predicted HLA-A and HLA-B alleles in most subjects. Follow-up analysis found HLA locus-dependent TCR association rates, highest for DRB1 and lowest for HLA-C.

The receptor comes from a young man in good health and CMV-seronegative. Sequenced sample: PBMCs.

In DNA, the CDR3 is TGTGCGAGTAGTATGCGGGACAGCGAAGCTTTCTTT. Protein product: CASSMRDSEAFF. The genes are TRBV19 and TRBJ1-1, with 7 bases that match TRBD1. The V gene's germline CDR1 is LNHDA and CDR2 SQIVND (reference sequence). The CDR3 sequence is 12 residues long.